The clone carrying this T cell receptor beta chain was seen just once. The sample belongs to a study of blood T cell repertoires in COVID-19. The ends were cut back, 5 bases at V and 8 bases at J, with 12 bases in the middle. CDR3 length: 12 residues. CDR1 and CDR2 (germline): LNHDA, SQIVND (reference sequence). Clones were read by immunoSEQ multiplex PCR, and TCRdb kept only the in-frame ones, dropping some. The sample has about 360,000 clones; more than 75% are singletons. The sequence was collected from a human donor in a cohort sampled during active COVID-19. Sequenced sample: peripheral blood. J is TRBJ1-1 and V is TRBV19, with D unclear. Here the CDR3 DNA reads TGTGCCAGTAGTCCCTACCCGACAGAAGCTTTCTTT. Translation gives CASSPYPTEAFF.